The 20 T cell receptor beta chains below all came from one sample that was sequenced in a study of T cells expressing NK-cell markers. TCRdb re-called the 5' RACE reads; one entry per CDR3 protein, DNA not given. The table counts approximately 460,000 distinct CDR3 sequences; about 7.3% lies in the top ten. Sequenced material: blood T cells: a sorted CD56 or NKG2C T cell subset, CD4+ or CD8+ T cells, or bulk PBMC T cells (not recorded which). The receptors here all came from a woman aged 18 to 75 in good health.

The chain uses TRBV7-9 and TRBJ2-1; TCRdb gives TRBD1 as the D gene, but with no DNA this cannot be confirmed. In germline, CDR1 is SEHNR, CDR2 FQNEAQ (reference sequence). The CDR3 runs to 13 residues. This CDR3 is CASSSEGGTNKFF.

V is TRBV12-3 or TRBV12-4 and J is TRBJ2-5; TCRdb's D gene call, TRBD1, goes unchecked for lack of DNA. The CDR3 runs 13 residues. The CDR3 protein is CASSLWGRETQYF.

The genes are TRBV7-2 and TRBJ2-2; TCRdb picks TRBD2, but there is no DNA to check that call. CDR3 length: 16 amino acids. CDR1 is SGHTA, CDR2 FQGNSA, per germline. The CDR3 protein is CASSPFLAVNTGELFF. The variable domain in full, with the rest retrieved from reference TRBV7-2 and TRBJ2-2, is GAGVSQSPSNKVTEKGKDVELRCDPISGHTALYWYRQSLGQGLEFLIYFQGNSAPDKSGLPSDRFSAERTGGSVSTLTIQRTQQEDSAVYLCASSPFLAVNTGELFFGEGSRLTVL.

The chain joins TRBV4-3 to TRBJ2-1; TCRdb returns TRBD2, unconfirmable since there is no DNA. The CDR3 is 17 amino acids. Looked up from germline, CDR1 is LGHNA and CDR2 is YSLEER. CDR3 region: CASSQEASGTTYNEQFF.

J is TRBJ2-5 and V is TRBV7-2; no DNA is available, so the TRBD1 call from TCRdb remains unchecked. This CDR3 region has 14 residues. Germline CDR1 SGHTA, CDR2 FQGNSA. The CDR3 here is CASSKGQVQETQYF. Drawing the rest from reference TRBV7-2 and TRBJ2-5, the complete variable domain is GAGVSQSPSNKVTEKGKDVELRCDPISGHTALYWYRQSLGQGLEFLIYFQGNSAPDKSGLPSDRFSAERTGGSVSTLTIQRTQQEDSAVYLCASSKGQVQETQYFGPGTRLLVL.

The chain uses TRBV7-9 and TRBJ2-2; the D call from TCRdb, TRBD2, cannot be confirmed without DNA. Germline-derived CDR1 and CDR2 are SEHNR and FQNEAQ (reference sequence). This CDR3 comprises 15 residues. Here the CDR3 reads CASNALAGGSGELFF.

The rearrangement uses TRBV29-1 and TRBJ2-1; TCRdb returns TRBD1, unconfirmable since there is no DNA. This CDR3 is 15 amino acids long. The germline gives CDR1 SQVTM, CDR2 ANQGSEA. The CDR3 reads CSVEGTARTYNEQFF.

The chain couples TRBV30 to TRBJ2-3; TCRdb lists TRBD1, though no DNA is available to test this call. Germline V gene lookup returns CDR1 GTSNPN and CDR2 SVGIG (reference sequence). The CDR3 covers 13 residues. The CDR3 protein is CAWGTGVTDTQYF.

This chain's CDR3 is CASSYSIPGLIYEQYF. This chain connects TRBV6-5 to TRBJ2-7; checking the TCRdb D call of TRBD2 is not possible without DNA. Germline assignment: CDR1 MNHEY and CDR2 SVGAGI. The CDR3 is made up of 16 amino acids.

V usage is TRBV4-3 and J usage is TRBJ2-5; no DNA is available, so the TRBD1 call from TCRdb remains unchecked. The CDR3 has 18 residues. In germline, CDR1 is LGHNA, CDR2 YSLEER. CDR3 region: CASSQAVIDGRGLETQYF.

The rearrangement joins TRBV24-1 to TRBJ1-2; the D gene TCRdb calls, TRBD1, cannot be checked with no DNA. Germline V gene lookup returns CDR1 KGHDR and CDR2 SFDVKD. The CDR3 covers 14 residues. CDR3 region: CATSDGARGFGYTF.

The chain employs TRBV7-3 and TRBJ2-1; the D call from TCRdb, TRBD2, cannot be confirmed without DNA. The V gene's germline CDR1 is SGHTA and CDR2 FQGTGA. The length of the CDR3 is 18 residues. The CDR3 here is CASSLGVGSGSAANEQFF.

The chain links TRBV3-1 to TRBJ1-4; TCRdb lists TRBD1, though no DNA is available to test this call. The germline CDR1 and CDR2 sequences are LGHDT and YNNKEL (reference sequence). The CDR3 covers 16 residues. CDR3 region: CASSQAAQGANEKLFF. The full variable domain, its missing parts supplied by reference TRBV3-1 and TRBJ1-4, is DTAVSQTPKYLVTQMGNDKSIKCEQNLGHDTMYWYKQDSKKFLKIMFSYNNKELIINETVPNRFSPKSPDKAHLNLHINSLELGDSAVYFCASSQAAQGANEKLFFGSGTQLSVL.

The chain is built from TRBV4-3 and TRBJ1-5; TCRdb names TRBD1, which stays unverified in the absence of DNA. The germline V gene encodes CDR1 LGHNA and CDR2 YSLEER. The CDR3 has 13 amino acids. The CDR3 loop reads CASSQGTLQPQHF.

This chain joins TRBV6-5 and TRBJ1-2. Germline assignment: CDR1 MNHEY and CDR2 SVGAGI. The CDR3 is made up of 15 amino acids. CDR3 protein: CASSYSGEGTYGYTF.

The V call is TRBV20-1, the J call TRBJ2-1; TCRdb's assignment of TRBD1 cannot be checked, as there is no DNA. The germline gives CDR1 DFQATT, CDR2 SNEGSKA (reference sequence). The CDR3 extends over 14 amino acids. This CDR3 reads CSARQGVSYNEQFF.

The V gene is TRBV10-3, the J gene TRBJ1-1; the TCRdb call, TRBD1, lacks DNA for checking. The CDR3 has 14 residues. The germline V gene encodes CDR1 ENHRY and CDR2 SYGVKD. The CDR3 protein is CAISTGTGGTEAFF.

The chain uses TRBV20-1 and TRBJ2-7. This CDR3 is 14 amino acids long. Looked up from germline, CDR1 is DFQATT and CDR2 is SNEGSKA (reference sequence). This CDR3 reads CSAKTTLASYEQYF.

V usage is TRBV30 and J usage is TRBJ2-5; TCRdb reports TRBD2, a call that lacks DNA to check it against. The CDR3 spans 12 residues. Per germline, CDR1 GTSNPN and CDR2 SVGIG (reference sequence). CDR3 loop: CAWSDGSKTQYF.

The chain combines TRBV29-1 with TRBJ2-3; the D gene TCRdb calls, TRBD2, cannot be checked with no DNA. The CDR3 spans 17 residues. Germline CDR1 reads SQVTM; CDR2 reads ANQGSEA. CDR3 amino acids: CSVADLRLAGVTDTQYF.